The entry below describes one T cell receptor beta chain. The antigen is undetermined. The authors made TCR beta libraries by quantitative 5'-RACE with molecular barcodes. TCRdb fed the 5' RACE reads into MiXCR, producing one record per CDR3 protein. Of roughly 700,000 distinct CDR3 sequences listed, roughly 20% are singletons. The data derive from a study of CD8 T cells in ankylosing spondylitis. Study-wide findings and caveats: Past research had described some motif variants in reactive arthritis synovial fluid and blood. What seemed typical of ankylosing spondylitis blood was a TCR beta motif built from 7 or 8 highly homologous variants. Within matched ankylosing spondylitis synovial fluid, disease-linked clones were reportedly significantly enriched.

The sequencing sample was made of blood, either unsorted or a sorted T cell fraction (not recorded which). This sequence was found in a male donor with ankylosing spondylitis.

CDR3 region: CASSHPGISYEQYF. As DNA, the CDR3 is TGCGCCAGCAGCCATCCCGGCATATCCTACGAGCAGTACTTC. The chain employs TRBV4-1 and TRBJ2-7, with no clear D. The CDR3 loop spans 14 amino acids. V shed 3 bases and J shed 1 base, with 10 bases lying between them. CDR1 and CDR2 from the germline V gene are MGHRA and YSYEKL.